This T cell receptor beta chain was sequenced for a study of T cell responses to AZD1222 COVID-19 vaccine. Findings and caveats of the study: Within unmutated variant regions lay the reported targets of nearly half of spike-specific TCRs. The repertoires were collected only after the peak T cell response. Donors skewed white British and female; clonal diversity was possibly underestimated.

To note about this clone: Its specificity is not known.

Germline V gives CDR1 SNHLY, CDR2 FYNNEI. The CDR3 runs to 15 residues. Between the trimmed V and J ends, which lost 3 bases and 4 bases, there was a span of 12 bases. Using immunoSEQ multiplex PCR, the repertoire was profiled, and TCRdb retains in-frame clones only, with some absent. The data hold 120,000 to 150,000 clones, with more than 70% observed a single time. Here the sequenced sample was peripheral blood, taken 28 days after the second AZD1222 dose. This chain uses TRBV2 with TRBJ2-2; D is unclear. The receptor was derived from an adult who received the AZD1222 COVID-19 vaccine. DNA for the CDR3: TGTGCCAGCAGTGATGGGTTTTTCGCCACCGGGGAGCTGTTTTTT. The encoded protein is CASSDGFFATGELFF.